Detailed here is one T cell receptor beta chain. Original processing methods: How many nucleated cells were present was estimated from reference gene primer amplification. The table came from immunoSEQ multiplex PCR; TCRdb's copy has only in-frame clones and leaves some out. V, J and clone size are taken as reported in that table, and D and trimming were inferred from the DNA itself. The sample holds hundreds of thousands of clones, more than 90% seen once. This record comes from a study of blood T cell repertoires in COVID-19. Overall study: The United States, Italy and Spain supplied acute and convalescent COVID-19 samples.

Cohort 3 recovered donors had two negative PCRs, clearance, or symptom resolution. CDR1 is MNHEY, CDR2 SVGAGI, per germline. Trimming removed 5 bases from V and 4 bases from J, with 14 bases in between. The CDR3 runs to 14 residues. The V gene is TRBV6-5, the J gene TRBJ2-5; perhaps TRBD2 as D (6 bases). Sequencing was carried out using PBMCs or T cells enriched from blood (not recorded which). The TCR comes from a man between 60 and 75 years old who had recovered from COVID-19. Here the CDR3 reads CASSLSLATETQYF. The CDR3 DNA reads as TGTGCCAGCAGTCTATCACTAGCTACAGAGACCCAGTACTTC.